These 15 T cell receptor beta chains were sequenced from one sample in a study of blood T cell repertoires in COVID-19. Measured with immunoSEQ multiplex PCR; TCRdb has only the in-frame clones, and not every one. Of about 180,000 clones in the sample, approximately 88% are singletons; the top ten hold about 7%. Material for sequencing was peripheral blood. The receptor source for this set is a woman aged 40-49 years with COVID-19, enrolled during active disease.

The chain links TRBV4-1 to TRBJ2-1, with D possibly TRBD1 on 6 matching bases. The CDR3 has 14 residues. The V end lost 4 bases, the J end lost 1 base, and 8 bases lay between the germline ends. Germline assignment: CDR1 MGHRA and CDR2 YSYEKL. In nucleotides, the CDR3 is TGCGCCAGCAGCCTACAGGGATCCTACAATGAGCAGTTCTTC. This codes for CASSLQGSYNEQFF.

The V call is TRBV5-1, the J call TRBJ1-2; perhaps TRBD1 as D (6 bases). Germline V gene data show CDR1 as SGHRS and CDR2 as YFSETQ. This CDR3 has 13 amino acids. Trimming shortened V by 1 base and J by 7 bases, and 11 bases separated the two germline ends. For the CDR3, the DNA is TGCGCCAGCAGCTTGACGGACAGTGGTGGCTACACCTTC. Translated, it gives CASSLTDSGGYTF.

The chain joins TRBV19 to TRBJ1-5; 7 positions match TRBD1. Germline-derived CDR1 and CDR2 are LNHDA and SQIVND (reference sequence). The CDR3 spans 17 residues. Trimming removed 1 base from V and 1 base from J; junction bases left unmatched: 7. The CDR3 region is CASSIVNRGASNQPQHF. CDR3 DNA: TGTGCCAGTAGTATAGTAAACAGGGGAGCGAGCAATCAGCCCCAGCATTTT.

The rearrangement uses TRBV5-6 and TRBJ1-1; a weak D match, TRBD1 (5 bases). Germline CDR1 is SGHDT and CDR2 is YYEEEE. Between the trimmed V and J ends, which lost 0 bases and 3 bases, there was a span of 12 bases. The CDR3 has 15 residues. CDR3 sequence (DNA): TGTGCCAGCAGCTTGGGTGGGTGGGGCGACACTGAAGCTTTCTTT. Its translation is CASSLGGWGDTEAFF.

The chain is built from TRBV7-9 and TRBJ1-1, with D unclear. V was shortened by 0 bases and J by 1 base, with 6 bases between the two germline ends. The CDR3 loop spans 14 amino acids. CDR1 and CDR2 from the germline V gene are SEHNR and FQNEAQ (reference sequence). The DNA for the CDR3 is TGTGCCAGCAGCTTAGCCCCAGAGAACACTGAAGCTTTCTTT. It yields the protein CASSLAPENTEAFF. The entire variable domain, with the rest obtained from reference TRBV7-9 and TRBJ1-1, is as follows: DTGVSQNPRHKITKRGQNVTFRCDPISEHNRLYWYRQTLGQGPEFLTYFQNEAQLEKSRLLSDRFSAERPKGSFSTLEIQRTEQGDSAMYLCASSLAPENTEAFFGQGTRLTVV.

The chain uses TRBV7-3 and TRBJ2-1; 11 bases align to TRBD2. The germline CDR1 and CDR2 sequences are SGHTA and FQGTGA. The CDR3 length is 14 residues. After removal of 5 bases from V and 4 bases from J, the junction contained 1 base not matched to a gene. This CDR3 reads CASSVAGGYNEQFF. The CDR3 DNA follows: TGTGCCAGCAGCGTAGCGGGAGGGTACAATGAGCAGTTCTTC.

This clone was counted once. The chain combines TRBV6-4 with TRBJ1-1; D uncertain. From germline, CDR1 is MRHNA and CDR2 SNTAGT. With 0 bases removed from V and 12 bases from J, the gap between germline ends came to 20 bases. The CDR3 loop spans 15 amino acids. The CDR3 DNA follows: TGTGCCAGCAGTGACTCCGGGTTTGGCGGCGGAGTGACTTTCTTT. This translates into CASSDSGFGGGVTFF.

V gene TRBV6-6 combines with J gene TRBJ1-1; unclear D gene. Trimming stripped 3 bases from V and 1 base from J, with 9 bases between. CDR1 and CDR2 from the germline V gene are MNHNY and SVGAGI (reference sequence). The CDR3 is made up of 14 amino acids. CDR3 amino acids: CASSYDSGNTEAFF. In DNA, the CDR3 is TGTGCCAGCAGTTATGACTCTGGGAACACTGAAGCTTTCTTT.

This chain uses TRBV11-2 with TRBJ2-3, with 10 bases identical to TRBD2. CDR3 length: 16 amino acids. V lost 0 bases, J lost 7 bases, and 7 bases stayed unmatched. Germline values: CDR1 SGHAT, CDR2 FQNNGV. CDR3 region: CASSLELAGIGYTQYF. CDR3 DNA: TGTGCCAGCAGCTTAGAACTAGCGGGAATCGGCTATACGCAGTATTTT.

This clone was counted a single time. The chain is built from TRBV7-3 and TRBJ2-3, with 8 nucleotides matching TRBD1. The J segment lost 5 bases and the V segment lost 0 bases, leaving 7 bases of the junction unmatched. The germline V gene has CDR1 SGHTA and CDR2 FQGTGA. CDR3 length: 16 amino acids. The DNA for the CDR3 is TGTGCCAGCAGCTTAACGTTTCAGGGGGCTGGAGATACGCAGTATTTT. Translating it yields CASSLTFQGAGDTQYF.

The genes are TRBV11-2 and TRBJ1-2; a possible D gene is TRBD1 (6 bases). The CDR3 totals 15 residues. The V end was cut by 2 bases, the J end by 2 bases, with 12 bases between. Looked up from germline, CDR1 is SGHAT and CDR2 is FQNNGV. The CDR3 DNA reads as TGTGCCAGCAGCTTATCACAGGGACTAAACTATGGCTACACCTTC. It yields the protein CASSLSQGLNYGYTF.

This clone occurred once. CDR3 DNA: TGTGCCAGCCATGGTGGGGCAGCTGGAAACACCATATATTTT. Translated: CASHGGAAGNTIYF. This chain connects TRBV7-2 to TRBJ1-3; tentative D call: TRBD1 (5 bases). V lost 8 bases, J lost 2 bases, and 13 bases lay in between. From germline, CDR1 is SGHTA and CDR2 FQGNSA. This CDR3 is 14 amino acids long.

This chain links TRBV6-5 with TRBJ2-7, with TRBD1 identical over 8 bases. This CDR3 comprises 13 residues. Per the germline V gene, CDR1 is MNHEY and CDR2 is SVGAGI. Trimming at V came to 2 bases and at J to 4 bases, leaving 1 base not matched to a gene. CDR3 DNA sequence: TGTGCCAGCAGTTACGGGACAGGTTACGAGCAGTACTTC. Amino acids: CASSYGTGYEQYF.

The V and J genes are TRBV7-9 and TRBJ1-4; D ambiguous. The germline CDR1 and CDR2 sequences are SEHNR and FQNEAQ (reference sequence). The V gene lost 3 bases and the J gene lost 8 bases, with 13 bases spanning the gap. The CDR3 loop spans 14 amino acids. CDR3 loop: CASSLQAGGEKLFF. Here the CDR3 DNA reads TGTGCCAGCAGCTTGCAGGCTGGTGGGGAAAAACTGTTTTTT.

The chain combines TRBV24-1 with TRBJ1-2, with D perhaps TRBD1 (5 bases). The CDR3 consists of 14 residues. The V and J ends lost 3 bases and 1 base respectively, with 8 bases between them. Germline CDR1 KGHDR, CDR2 SFDVKD. DNA of the CDR3: TGTGCCACCAGTGATCCAGGGATTAACTATGGCTACACCTTC. Amino acids: CATSDPGINYGYTF.